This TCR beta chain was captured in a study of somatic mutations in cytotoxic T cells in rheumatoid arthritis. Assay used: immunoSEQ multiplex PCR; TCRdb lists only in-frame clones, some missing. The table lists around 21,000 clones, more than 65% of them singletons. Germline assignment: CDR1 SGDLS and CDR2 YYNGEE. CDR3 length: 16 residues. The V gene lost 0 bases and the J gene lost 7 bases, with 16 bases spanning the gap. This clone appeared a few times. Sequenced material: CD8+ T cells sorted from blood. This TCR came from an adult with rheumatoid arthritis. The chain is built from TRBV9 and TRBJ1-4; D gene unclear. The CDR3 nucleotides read TGTGCCAGCAGCGTAGGAGCCAGGTCTTCAGGTGAAAAACTGTTTTTT. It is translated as CASSVGARSSGEKLFF.